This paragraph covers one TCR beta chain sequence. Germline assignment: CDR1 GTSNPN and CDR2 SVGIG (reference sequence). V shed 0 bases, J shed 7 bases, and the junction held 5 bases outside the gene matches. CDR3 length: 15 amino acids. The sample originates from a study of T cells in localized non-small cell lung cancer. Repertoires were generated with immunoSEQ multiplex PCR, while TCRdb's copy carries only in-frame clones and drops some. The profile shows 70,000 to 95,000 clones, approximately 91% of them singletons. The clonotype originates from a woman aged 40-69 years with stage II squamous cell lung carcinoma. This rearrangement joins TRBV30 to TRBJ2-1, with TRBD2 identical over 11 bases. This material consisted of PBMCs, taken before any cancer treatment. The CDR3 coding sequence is TGTGCCTGGAGTGTACTAGCGGGAGTAAGTAATGAGCAGTTCTTC. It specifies CAWSVLAGVSNEQFF. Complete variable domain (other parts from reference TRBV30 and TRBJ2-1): SQTIHQWPATLVQPVGSPLSLECTVEGTSNPNLYWYRQAAGRGLQLLFYSVGIGQISSEVPQNLSASRPQDRQFILSSKKLLLSDSGFYLCAWSVLAGVSNEQFFGPGTRLTVL.